This section outlines one TCR beta chain sequence together with its context. Its target is not known. Germline assignment: CDR1 SGDLS and CDR2 YYNGEE. The CDR3 extends over 13 amino acids. The data stem from a study of CXCR3-negative and CXCR3-positive naive CD8 T cells. Whole-study results and caveats: Naive subsets did not differ in surface CD5, and TRB CDR3 properties served to infer TCR strength. Naive CXCR3-positive cells had TRB CDR3s more hydrophobic than those of CXCR3-negative naive cells.

The method, 5' RACE with UMI labels, was used to prepare the TRB cDNA libraries. TCRdb reprocessed the 5' RACE reads; each CDR3 protein has one entry and no DNA is given. The table lists around 120,000 distinct CDR3 sequences. Sample: naive CXCR3+ CD8+ T cells from blood. Subset noted: CD45RO-CCR7+CD27+CD95- naive CD8+ T cells expressing CXCR3 (TNR3+). The chain links TRBV9 to TRBJ2-5; no DNA is available, so the TRBD2 call from TCRdb remains unchecked. This TCR derives from a human donor in good health. Some clones in this sample may be carry-over from other donors' samples. The chain's CDR3 is CASSAWAGETQYF.